The 6 T cell receptor beta chains in this list originate from one sample, sequenced in a study of neoadjuvant anti-PD-1 for oral cavity cancer. The data were produced by immunoSEQ multiplex PCR, yet TCRdb's version contains in-frame clones alone and is incomplete. The data hold over 65,000 clones, with about 85% observed a single time. Time point specified: after neoadjuvant nivolumab, at surgical resection. Sequenced material: PBMCs, taken after nivolumab (anti-PD-1) treatment. Receptors were obtained from a person between 35 and 79 years old with oral cavity squamous cell carcinoma.

The rearrangement links TRBV6-5 to TRBJ1-2, with D perhaps TRBD1 (5 bases). Between the trimmed V and J ends, which lost 0 bases and 4 bases, there was a span of 15 bases. This CDR3 region has 16 residues. CDR1 and CDR2 (germline): MNHEY, SVGAGI. For the CDR3, the DNA is TGTGCCAGCAGTTACTCGGGGCAGGGAGCGGGCTATGGCTACACCTTC. Its translation is CASSYSGQGAGYGYTF.

This clone was found a few times. This CDR3 is CASSNPSREEQYF. DNA of the CDR3: TGCGCCAGCAGCAACCCCTCGAGGGAGGAGCAGTACTTC. The chain is built from TRBV5-1 and TRBJ2-7; TRBD2 is a possible D gene (5 bases). The CDR3 is made up of 13 amino acids. The V end lost 4 bases, the J end lost 7 bases, and 15 bases lay between the germline ends. Germline CDR1 and CDR2: SGHRS and YFSETQ. Variable domain in full (rest from reference TRBV5-1 and TRBJ2-7): KAGVTQTPRYLIKTRGQQVTLSCSPISGHRSVSWYQQTPGQGLQFLFEYFSETQRNKGNFPGRFSGRQFSNSRSEMNVSTLELGDSALYLCASSNPSREEQYFGPGTRLTVT.

With respect to this clone: The conserved final phenylalanine or tryptophan is absent from the CDR3, which likely points to a read error. The limits of the CDR3 on the DNA are not certain, so only TCRdb's listed CDR3 is given. The CDR3 spells CASSENQGPSTS. The chain links TRBV2 to TRBJ2-2; the table's D call TRBD1 went unverified against the DNA. Germline V gene sequence: CDR1 SNHLY, CDR2 FYNNEI. The CDR3 spans 12 residues, counting both ends.

This clone was picked up a small number of times. V usage is TRBV6-5 and J usage is TRBJ2-4, with no clear D. Germline lookup yields CDR1 MNHEY and CDR2 SVGAGI. Deletions cut 1 base from V and 12 bases from J, with 13 bases between. The CDR3 has 13 residues. The CDR3 protein is CASSYFGIGPQYF. DNA for the CDR3: TGTGCCAGCAGTTACTTTGGGATCGGGCCTCAGTACTTC.

V is TRBV2 and J is TRBJ2-5; 14 bases fit TRBD2. The length of the CDR3 is 14 residues. Germline lookup yields CDR1 SNHLY and CDR2 FYNNEI. V gave up 8 bases and J gave up 5 bases; unmatched junction bases: 4. The CDR3 spells CASGGLAGVETQYF. The DNA of the CDR3 is TGTGCCAGCGGGGGACTAGCGGGAGTGGAGACCCAGTACTTC.

This clone has just one count. The chain carries TRBV5-1 and TRBJ2-3, with unresolved D. V was cut by 0 bases and J by 0 bases, with 8 bases left in between. CDR1 is SGHRS and CDR2 is YFSETQ in the germline V gene. CDR3 length equals 15 residues. CDR3 residues: CASSLDTPSTDTQYF. CDR3 sequence (DNA): TGCGCCAGCAGCTTGGACACCCCAAGCACAGATACGCAGTATTTT. Combining the CDR3 with reference TRBV5-1 and TRBJ2-3 gives the whole variable domain KAGVTQTPRYLIKTRGQQVTLSCSPISGHRSVSWYQQTPGQGLQFLFEYFSETQRNKGNFPGRFSGRQFSNSRSEMNVSTLELGDSALYLCASSLDTPSTDTQYFGPGTRLTVL.